Here is one TCR beta chain with its context. As yet, its antigen is unknown. The CDR3 is 18 residues long. Trimming cost V 8 bases and J 0 bases; bases outside gene matches: 14. The V gene's germline CDR1 is LNHDA and CDR2 SQIVND (reference sequence). The sample originates from a study of CD4+ T cells in melanoma. Whole-study results and caveats: CD8+ T cell, macrophage and B cell function reportedly correlated with neoantigen-specific CD4+ T cells.

Sequencing used immunoSEQ multiplex PCR; TCRdb keeps in-frame clones, though not all of them. Counted here are some 47,000 clones, approximately 92% occurring once; the ten biggest clones make up 12%. This TCR derives from a human donor with melanoma. The rearrangement links TRBV19 to TRBJ1-5; TRBD1 agrees at 9 bases. The sequenced sample consisted of peripheral blood. This CDR3 is CASGGDREKGYSNQPQHF. CDR3 nucleotides: TGTGCCAGTGGGGGGGACAGGGAAAAGGGGTATAGCAATCAGCCCCAGCATTTT.